This T cell receptor (beta chain) was identified during a study of cytomegalovirus exposure and HLA in healthy donors. Turning to the study itself: Early release data held 85 million or so unique TCRs from HLA-typed donors.

PCR primers comprised 60 Vbeta and 13 Jbeta primers. Sequencing used immunoSEQ multiplex PCR; TCRdb keeps in-frame clones, though not all of them. Of roughly 110,000 clones listed, over 80% were seen once; the top ten hold approximately 2.4%. With 4 bases removed from V and 5 bases from J, the gap between germline ends came to 15 bases. The CDR3 loop spans 15 amino acids. The V gene's germline CDR1 is SGHRS and CDR2 YFSETQ. Comment on this clone: Its antigen is as yet unknown.

The study's findings and limits: The likely origin of a cluster of highly shared sequence variants was a sequencing artifact.

Donors in the study were healthy people who gave bone marrow. Although they were nominally healthy when sampled, donors likely had unrecorded immune exposures. This TCR derives from a man aged 30 to 39 in good health and CMV-seropositive. The rearrangement joins TRBV5-1 to TRBJ1-4, with a tentative D call TRBD1 (6 bases). Sequencing was performed on PBMCs. CDR3 region: CASSGAGTINEKLFF. The DNA for the CDR3 is TGCGCCAGCAGCGGAGCCGGGACAATAAATGAAAAACTGTTTTTT.